In its sample, the clone carrying this T cell receptor beta chain was seen a few times. Germline V CDR1 and CDR2: DFQATT, SNEGSKA (reference sequence). The CDR3 has 14 amino acids. V was shortened by 3 bases and J by 1 base, with 10 bases between the two germline ends. The data stem from a study of CD8 T cells in Susac syndrome. Random hexamers were used to reverse transcribe roughly 0.5 to 1 ug of RNA. TCRdb independently ran MiXCR on the immunoSEQ multiplex PCR reads; one entry per CDR3 protein. The sample shows around 150,000 distinct CDR3 sequences, over 85% of them seen only once. This chain links TRBV20-1 with TRBJ2-1; tentatively, D is TRBD1 or TRBD2 (5 bases each). The receptor was derived from a human donor in good health. Input material: CD8+ T cells from PBMCs. In nucleotides, the CDR3 is TGCAGTGCTAGTTCTGGGACGTCCTACAATGAGCAGTTCTTC. Translated, it gives CSASSGTSYNEQFF.